The 17 T cell receptor beta chains listed next were all sequenced from one sample in a study of T cell repertoires in cytomegalovirus infection (dated by TCRdb to between 2018 and 2021). Instrument on record: Illumina HiSeq 1500. The public reads were reprocessed in TCRdb via fastp at Q25 and MiXCR, keeping in-frame beta chains. Each record represents a unique CDR3 protein, reported with the most common genes and DNA among its rows. The sample includes 510,000 or so distinct CDR3 sequences, with approximately 25% observed a single time. The leading ten clones occupy roughly 13% of the sample. The sequenced sample was PBMCs. These receptors came from a human donor in good health (CMV status not recorded). Some clones in this sample may be carry-over from other donors' samples.

The chain recombines TRBV10-2 with TRBJ1-1, with a possible D match to TRBD1 (6 bases). Germline V gene lookup returns CDR1 WSHSY and CDR2 SAAADI. This CDR3 has 14 amino acids. V lost 6 bases and J 4 bases, leaving 15 bases between the germline ends. For the CDR3, the DNA is TGCGCCAGCAGAGCAGGGGTTCGGGGCACTGAAGCTTTCTTT. It encodes CASRAGVRGTEAFF.

The chain carries TRBV5-4 and TRBJ1-2; 8 bases are a match to TRBD1. Per the germline V gene, CDR1 is SGHNT and CDR2 is YYREEE (reference sequence). With 2 bases clipped from V and 10 bases from J, the junction kept 10 bases outside the gene matches. The CDR3 extends over 14 amino acids. CDR3 nucleotide sequence: TGTGCCAGCAGCTTTGCCGGGACAGGAACCCCCTACACCTTC. It encodes CASSFAGTGTPYTF.

This clonotype has ten or more counts. The rearrangement links TRBV12-3 or TRBV12-4 to TRBJ2-2; D remains ambiguous. V was trimmed by 6 bases and J by 1 base, leaving 9 bases between them. This CDR3 spans 14 amino acids. For the CDR3, the DNA is TGTGCCAGCAGCCGCCTAGGGAACACCGGGGAGCTGTTTTTT. This translates into CASSRLGNTGELFF.

This clonotype was observed a few times. The chain carries TRBV19 and TRBJ1-5; D perhaps matches TRBD1 (5 bases). Deletions cut 5 bases from V and 7 bases from J, with 12 bases between. The CDR3 sequence is 13 residues long. Germline V gives CDR1 LNHDA, CDR2 SQIVND (reference sequence). CDR3 coding DNA: TGTGCCAGTAGTGGGACGATCAGGCAGCCCCAGCATTTT. Translating it yields CASSGTIRQPQHF.

With regard to this clonotype: This is likely a read error, given that the CDR3 carries no conserved phenylalanine or tryptophan at its end. The genes are TRBV7-9 and TRBJ2-3; D gene ambiguous. Trimming took off 5 bases at V and 8 bases at J, with 17 bases between the two ends. This CDR3 contains 14 residues. Germline V gene data show CDR1 as SEHNR and CDR2 as FQNEAQ (reference sequence). The DNA for the CDR3 is TGTGCCAGCAGCCAAGGGCCCGGGCCGGGTACGCAGTATATT. Translating gives CASSQGPGPGTQYI.

This clonotype was counted only a few times. The chain combines TRBV30 with TRBJ2-1, with TRBD2 identical over 11 bases. Germline values: CDR1 GTSNPN, CDR2 SVGIG (reference sequence). The length of the CDR3 is 14 residues. Trimming at V came to 1 base and at J to 7 bases, leaving 3 bases not matched to a gene. The CDR3 coding sequence is TGTGCCTGGAGTGACCGACTAGCGGGGAATGAGCAGTTCTTC. Translation: CAWSDRLAGNEQFF.

The chain has TRBV5-1 and TRBJ2-5, with D maybe TRBD1 (5 bases). Germline V lookup: CDR1 SGHRS, CDR2 YFSETQ. The germline V and J ends were trimmed by 3 bases and 9 bases, with 9 bases remaining between them. The CDR3 is made up of 11 amino acids. The CDR3 sequence: CASSSDTPQYF. CDR3 sequence (DNA): TGCGCCAGCAGCTCGGACACCCCCCAGTACTTC.

The V call is TRBV5-6, the J call TRBJ1-2; no clear D gene. CDR1 SGHDT and CDR2 YYEEEE come from the germline V gene. With 3 bases removed from V and 0 bases from J, the gap between germline ends came to 12 bases. The CDR3 is 15 residues long. CDR3 DNA sequence: TGTGCCAGCAGCTCTGAGACAAATTCTAACTATGGCTACACCTTC. It codes for CASSSETNSNYGYTF. The full variable domain, with the rest looked up from reference TRBV5-6 and TRBJ1-2, is DAGVTQSPTHLIKTRGQQVTLRCSPKSGHDTVSWYQQALGQGPQFIFQYYEEEERQRGNFPDRFSGHQFPNYSSELNVNALLLGDSALYLCASSSETNSNYGYTFGSGTRLTVV.

The chain joins TRBV28 to TRBJ2-1, with 8 positions matching TRBD2. The CDR3 is 15 residues long. V trimming: 7 bases; J trimming: 1 base; junction bases outside the gene matches: 6. The V gene's germline CDR1 is MDHEN and CDR2 SYDVKM. The CDR3 DNA reads TGTGCCAGCACCTCCCCGGGGGGGTCCTACAATGAGCAGTTCTTC. Its protein is CASTSPGGSYNEQFF.

At least ten counts were recorded for this clonotype. The chain employs TRBV6-2 or TRBV6-3 and TRBJ2-3; no reliable D call. Germline-derived CDR1 and CDR2 are MNHEY and SVGEGT. The CDR3 has 14 residues. Between the trimmed V and J ends, which lost 6 bases and 4 bases, there was a span of 14 bases. CDR3 sequence reads: CASRPGWRSDTQYF. For the CDR3, the DNA is TGTGCCAGCAGACCGGGTTGGCGCTCAGATACGCAGTATTTT.

The V and J genes are TRBV6-1 and TRBJ2-5, with D uncertain. V lost 5 bases to trimming and J lost 3 bases, with 13 bases between them. The CDR3 consists of 14 residues. CDR1 and CDR2 from the germline V gene are MNHNS and SASEGT. CDR3 amino acids: CASSFAMGKETQYF. In DNA form, the CDR3 reads TGTGCCAGCAGTTTCGCAATGGGGAAAGAGACCCAGTACTTC.

This clonotype came up many times. CDR3 residues: CASSSTGVGYEQYF. In DNA form, the CDR3 reads TGTGCCAGCAGCTCAACAGGGGTAGGGTACGAGCAGTACTTC. This chain connects TRBV7-8 to TRBJ2-7; the match to TRBD1 covers 7 bases. The CDR3 spans 14 residues. Germline loops: CDR1 SGHVS, CDR2 FQNEAQ. V trimming: 4 bases; J trimming: 4 bases; junction bases outside the gene matches: 7.

The J gene is TRBJ1-1, the V gene TRBV19, with TRBD1 as a possible D gene (5 bases). Between the trimmed V and J ends, which lost 5 bases and 1 base, there was a span of 17 bases. CDR1 is LNHDA, CDR2 SQIVND, per germline (reference sequence). The CDR3 length is 16 residues. The CDR3 DNA reads as TGTGCCAGTAGTCCCCAACGGGGGGAGAGGAACACTGAAGCTTTCTTT. It encodes CASSPQRGERNTEAFF.

This clonotype came up many times. The chain links TRBV7-8 to TRBJ2-7; 8 positions match TRBD2. The CDR3 has 14 residues. V shed 4 bases and J 4 bases; nucleotides not matched to a gene: 6. Germline V CDR1 and CDR2: SGHVS, FQNEAQ. CDR3 in DNA: TGTGCCAGCAGCTCAGCTCCGGGAGGGTACGAGCAGTACGTC. It encodes CASSSAPGGYEQYV.

The V call is TRBV6-5, the J call TRBJ2-3; 7 nucleotides match TRBD2. J lost 2 bases, V lost 6 bases, and 14 bases had no gene match. In germline, CDR1 is MNHEY, CDR2 SVGAGI. The CDR3 runs to 17 residues. The CDR3: CASSRASGIALTDTQYF. The CDR3 coding sequence is TGTGCCAGCAGCCGGGCTAGCGGCATTGCTCTCACAGATACGCAGTATTTT.

This chain links TRBV14 with TRBJ2-1; 8 bases agree with TRBD2. The ends lost 4 bases at V and 8 bases at J; junction bases unmatched: 10. The CDR3 runs to 15 residues. CDR1 SGHDN and CDR2 FVKESK come from the germline V gene. In DNA form, the CDR3 reads TGTGCCAGCAGCCCTCGAGCGGGAGCAGCATATGAGCAGTTCTTC. Translated: CASSPRAGAAYEQFF.

This clonotype was seen at least ten times. The V gene is TRBV11-2, the J gene TRBJ2-5; TRBD1 matches at 8 bases. The trim removed 5 bases at V and 3 bases at J, leaving 8 bases unmatched. The CDR3 length is 15 residues. Germline V gene sequence: CDR1 SGHAT, CDR2 FQNNGV. In nucleotides, the CDR3 is TGTGCCAGCAGCCCAAGACAGGGGCCGAAAGAGACCCAGTACTTC. It translates to CASSPRQGPKETQYF.